Listed here are 22 T cell receptor beta chains from one sample, sequenced in a study of T cells expressing NK-cell markers (dated by TCRdb to about 2020). The library was generated by 5' RACE. Sequencing used an Illumina HiSeq 2000. The reads went through TCRdb reprocessing, and each CDR3 protein sequence gets one entry with no DNA. Per the sample table, the count is some 340,000 distinct CDR3 sequences. The top ten clones comprise about 5.2% of the sample. Source material: blood T cells: a sorted CD56 or NKG2C T cell subset, CD4+ or CD8+ T cells, or bulk PBMC T cells (not recorded which). Source of these receptors: a man aged 18-75 years in good health.

The V call is TRBV9, the J call TRBJ2-1; TCRdb gives TRBD2 as the D gene, but with no DNA this cannot be confirmed. Germline CDR1 is SGDLS and CDR2 is YYNGEE. There are 18 residues in the CDR3. The CDR3: CASSAHLELAGNYNEQFF.

CDR3: CASSESISIANVLTF. The chain has TRBV9 and TRBJ2-6. In germline, CDR1 is SGDLS, CDR2 YYNGEE. There are 15 residues in the CDR3.

This CDR3 reads CASTRQGTTGANVLTF. V gene TRBV19 combines with J gene TRBJ2-6; TCRdb indicates TRBD1, and absent DNA this call remains unverified. The CDR3 loop spans 16 amino acids. In germline, CDR1 is LNHDA, CDR2 SQIVND (reference sequence).

The chain recombines TRBV6-2 or TRBV6-3 with TRBJ2-1; TCRdb selects TRBD2, and the lack of DNA leaves this call unchecked. This CDR3 has 13 amino acids. Germline CDR1 is MNHEY and CDR2 is SVGEGT. The CDR3 region is CATFSGGAGEQFF.

This chain links TRBV4-2 with TRBJ2-7. Germline lookup yields CDR1 LGHNA and CDR2 YNFKEQ. The CDR3 totals 14 residues. CDR3 region: CASSQDLVGYEQYF.

The chain employs TRBV3-1 and TRBJ1-1; the D call from TCRdb, TRBD1, cannot be confirmed without DNA. The CDR3 has 15 residues. Germline V gene data show CDR1 as LGHDT and CDR2 as YNNKEL (reference sequence). Here the CDR3 reads CASSPLGGGGTEAFF. The full variable domain, its missing parts supplied by reference TRBV3-1 and TRBJ1-1, is DTAVSQTPKYLVTQMGNDKSIKCEQNLGHDTMYWYKQDSKKFLKIMFSYNNKELIINETVPNRFSPKSPDKAHLNLHINSLELGDSAVYFCASSPLGGGGTEAFFGQGTRLTVV.

V is TRBV6-5 and J is TRBJ2-3; TCRdb picks TRBD2, but there is no DNA to check that call. Germline V lookup: CDR1 MNHEY, CDR2 SVGAGI. The CDR3 spans 16 residues. CDR3 loop: CASSYSSGGGRDTQYF.

The V call is TRBV6-1, the J call TRBJ2-1; without DNA, the TCRdb call of TRBD2 cannot be checked. This CDR3 has 16 residues. Germline CDR1 reads MNHNS; CDR2 reads SASEGT. The CDR3 spells CASRPHTGGPYNEQFF.

The chain combines TRBV20-1 with TRBJ2-7. CDR3 size: 13 residues. The germline V gene has CDR1 DFQATT and CDR2 SNEGSKA (reference sequence). The CDR3 loop is CSAREGTKYEQYF.

This chain uses TRBV7-2 with TRBJ1-1; TCRdb selects TRBD1, and the lack of DNA leaves this call unchecked. This CDR3 has 13 amino acids. Germline CDR1 reads SGHTA; CDR2 reads FQGNSA. CDR3 loop: CASSSRDRDSAFF.

The chain uses TRBV7-6 and TRBJ1-3; the D gene TCRdb calls, TRBD1, cannot be checked with no DNA. Germline lookup yields CDR1 SGHVS and CDR2 FNYEAQ. The CDR3 is made up of 16 amino acids. CDR3 loop: CASSSKPGTSGNTIYF.

The CDR3 here is CASRERTNSYEQYF. The V gene is TRBV2, the J gene TRBJ2-7; TCRdb calls TRBD1, which cannot be checked without DNA. The CDR3 length is 14 residues. Germline V gene sequence: CDR1 SNHLY, CDR2 FYNNEI.

CDR3 residues: CASRVRVFGNEQFF. The rearrangement links TRBV2 to TRBJ2-1. Germline CDR1 and CDR2: SNHLY and FYNNEI. This CDR3 region has 14 residues.

The CDR3 loop reads CASSHQYKGRGGLEQFF. V usage is TRBV4-1 and J usage is TRBJ2-1; TCRdb gives TRBD1 as the D gene, but with no DNA this cannot be confirmed. Germline V gene sequence: CDR1 MGHRA, CDR2 YSYEKL. The CDR3 contains 17 residues.

The rearrangement uses TRBV5-5 and TRBJ2-5; the D call from TCRdb, TRBD2, cannot be confirmed without DNA. The CDR3 sequence is 14 residues long. Germline CDR1 and CDR2: SGHKS and YYEKEE (reference sequence). The CDR3 loop reads CASSLRGAEETQYF.

The V call is TRBV28, the J call TRBJ1-1; lacking DNA, the TRBD1 call made by TCRdb goes unchecked. The CDR3 has 15 amino acids. Germline-derived CDR1 and CDR2 are MDHEN and SYDVKM. CDR3: CASRRYQTGNTEAFF.

The chain couples TRBV18 to TRBJ1-5. The CDR3 extends over 14 amino acids. From germline, CDR1 is KGHSH and CDR2 LQKENI. The CDR3 loop reads CASSLRGSDKPQHF.

The chain links TRBV6-1 to TRBJ1-1. The CDR3 contains 15 residues. The germline gives CDR1 MNHNS, CDR2 SASEGT. The CDR3 loop is CASTNGGSLNTEAFF.

The rearrangement links TRBV7-9 to TRBJ1-1; TCRdb lists TRBD1, though no DNA is available to test this call. This CDR3 region has 15 residues. Germline assignment: CDR1 SEHNR and CDR2 FQNEAQ (reference sequence). CDR3 region: CASSSFSTGFTEAFF.

This chain links TRBV12-3 or TRBV12-4 with TRBJ2-7; TCRdb gives TRBD2 as the D gene, but with no DNA this cannot be confirmed. The CDR3 is made up of 17 amino acids. The CDR3 spells CASSRGLAGDSAYEQYF.

This sequence joins TRBV28 and TRBJ1-2. Germline CDR1 MDHEN, CDR2 SYDVKM. The CDR3 covers 11 residues. The CDR3 loop is CASSTHSGYTF.

The chain couples TRBV9 to TRBJ2-7; with no DNA, the TCRdb D assignment of TRBD2 cannot be verified. The CDR3 sequence is 15 residues long. From germline, CDR1 is SGDLS and CDR2 YYNGEE. The CDR3 reads CASSGAGGHSYEQYF.